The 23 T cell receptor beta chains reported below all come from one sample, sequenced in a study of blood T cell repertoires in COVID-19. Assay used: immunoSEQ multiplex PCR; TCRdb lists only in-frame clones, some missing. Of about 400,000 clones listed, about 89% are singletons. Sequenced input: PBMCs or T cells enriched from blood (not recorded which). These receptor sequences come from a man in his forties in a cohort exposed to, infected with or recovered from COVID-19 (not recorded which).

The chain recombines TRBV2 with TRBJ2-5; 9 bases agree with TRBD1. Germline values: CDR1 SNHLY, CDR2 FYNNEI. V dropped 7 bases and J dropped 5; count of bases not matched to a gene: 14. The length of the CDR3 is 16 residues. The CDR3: CASTLIGTGSRETQYF. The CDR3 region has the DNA TGTGCCAGCACCCTAATCGGGACAGGGTCCCGGGAGACCCAGTACTTC.

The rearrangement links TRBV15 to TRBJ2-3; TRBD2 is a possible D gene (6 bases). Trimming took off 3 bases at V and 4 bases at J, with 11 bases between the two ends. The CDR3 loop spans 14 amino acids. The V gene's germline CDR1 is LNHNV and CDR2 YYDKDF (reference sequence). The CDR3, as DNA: TGTGCCACCAGCAGGGATTGGGGGGCAGATACGCAGTATTTT. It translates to CATSRDWGADTQYF.

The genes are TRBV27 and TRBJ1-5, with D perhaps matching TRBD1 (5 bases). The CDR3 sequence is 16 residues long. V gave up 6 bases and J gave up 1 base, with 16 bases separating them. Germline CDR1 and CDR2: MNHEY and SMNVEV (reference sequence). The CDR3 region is CASSPGRAGSNQPQHF. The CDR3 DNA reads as TGTGCCAGCAGCCCGGGACGGGCGGGGAGCAATCAGCCCCAGCATTTT.

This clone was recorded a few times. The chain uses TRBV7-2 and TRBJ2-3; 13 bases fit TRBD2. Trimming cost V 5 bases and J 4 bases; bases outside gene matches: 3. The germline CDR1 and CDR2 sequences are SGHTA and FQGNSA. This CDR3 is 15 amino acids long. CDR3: CASSLGLAGADTQYF. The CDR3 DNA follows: TGTGCCAGCAGCCTCGGACTAGCGGGGGCAGATACGCAGTATTTT.

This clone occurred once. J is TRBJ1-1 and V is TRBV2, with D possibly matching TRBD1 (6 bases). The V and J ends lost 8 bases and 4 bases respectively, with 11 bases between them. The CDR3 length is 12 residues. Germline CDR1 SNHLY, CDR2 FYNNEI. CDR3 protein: CASGNRATEAFF. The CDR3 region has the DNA TGTGCCAGCGGGAACAGGGCCACTGAAGCTTTCTTT.

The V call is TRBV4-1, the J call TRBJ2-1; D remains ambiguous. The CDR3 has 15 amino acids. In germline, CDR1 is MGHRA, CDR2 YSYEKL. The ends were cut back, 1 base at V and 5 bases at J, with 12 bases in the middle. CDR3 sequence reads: CASSQVGTNHNEQFF. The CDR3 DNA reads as TGCGCCAGCAGCCAAGTAGGTACTAACCACAATGAGCAGTTCTTC.

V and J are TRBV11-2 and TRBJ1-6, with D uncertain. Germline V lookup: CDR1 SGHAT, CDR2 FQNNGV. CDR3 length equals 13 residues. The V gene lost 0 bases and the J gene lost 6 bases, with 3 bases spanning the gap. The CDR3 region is CASSLEANSPLHF. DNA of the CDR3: TGTGCCAGCAGCTTAGAAGCTAATTCACCCCTCCACTTT.

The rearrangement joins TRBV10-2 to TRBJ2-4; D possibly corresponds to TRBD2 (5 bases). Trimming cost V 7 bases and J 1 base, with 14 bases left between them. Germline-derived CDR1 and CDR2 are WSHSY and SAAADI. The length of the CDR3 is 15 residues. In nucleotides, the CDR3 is TGCGCCAGCAAGGACGGGGAGAGGGCCAAAAACATTCAGTACTTC. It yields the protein CASKDGERAKNIQYF.

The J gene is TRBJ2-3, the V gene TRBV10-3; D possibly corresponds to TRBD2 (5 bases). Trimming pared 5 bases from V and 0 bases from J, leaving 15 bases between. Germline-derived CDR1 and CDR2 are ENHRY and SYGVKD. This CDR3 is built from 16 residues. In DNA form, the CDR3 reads TGTGCCATCAGTCCCCGGACTTATATAAGCACAGATACGCAGTATTTT. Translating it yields CAISPRTYISTDTQYF.

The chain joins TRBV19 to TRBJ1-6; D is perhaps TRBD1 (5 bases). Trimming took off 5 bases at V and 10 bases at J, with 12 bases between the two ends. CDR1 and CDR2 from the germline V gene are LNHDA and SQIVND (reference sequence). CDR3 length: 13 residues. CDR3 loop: CASSPQGGSPLHF. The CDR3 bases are TGTGCCAGTAGTCCCCAGGGAGGATCACCCCTCCACTTT.

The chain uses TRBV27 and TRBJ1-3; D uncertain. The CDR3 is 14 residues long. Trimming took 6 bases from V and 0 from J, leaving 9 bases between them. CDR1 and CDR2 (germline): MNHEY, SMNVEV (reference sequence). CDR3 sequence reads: CASRGSVSGNTIYF. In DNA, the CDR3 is TGTGCCAGCAGGGGCTCAGTCTCTGGAAACACCATATATTTT.

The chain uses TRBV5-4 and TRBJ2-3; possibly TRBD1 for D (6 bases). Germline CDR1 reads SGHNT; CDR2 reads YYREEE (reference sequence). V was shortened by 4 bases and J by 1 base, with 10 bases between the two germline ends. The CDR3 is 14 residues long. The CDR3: CASSPRQGTDTQYF. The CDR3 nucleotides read TGTGCCAGCAGCCCTAGACAGGGCACAGATACGCAGTATTTT.

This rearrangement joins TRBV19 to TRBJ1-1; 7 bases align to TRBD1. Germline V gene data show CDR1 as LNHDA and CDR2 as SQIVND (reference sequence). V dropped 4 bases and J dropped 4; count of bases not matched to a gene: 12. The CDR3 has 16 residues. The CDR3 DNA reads TGTGCCAGTAGTACGACGACCAGGGGGGCCCGCACTGAAGCTTTCTTT. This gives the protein CASSTTTRGARTEAFF.

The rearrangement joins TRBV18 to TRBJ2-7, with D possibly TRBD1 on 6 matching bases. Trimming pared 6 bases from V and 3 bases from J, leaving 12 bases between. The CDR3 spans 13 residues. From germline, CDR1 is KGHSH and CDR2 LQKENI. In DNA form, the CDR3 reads TGTGCCAGCTCCCCGGACAGCTACTACGAGCAGTACTTC. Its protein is CASSPDSYYEQYF.

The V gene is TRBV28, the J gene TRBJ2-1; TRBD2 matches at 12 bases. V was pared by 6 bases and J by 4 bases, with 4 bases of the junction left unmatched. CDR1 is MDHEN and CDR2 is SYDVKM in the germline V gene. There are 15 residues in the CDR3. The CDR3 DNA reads TGTGCCAGCAGAACGGGGACTAGCGGGTACAATGAGCAGTTCTTC. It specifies CASRTGTSGYNEQFF.

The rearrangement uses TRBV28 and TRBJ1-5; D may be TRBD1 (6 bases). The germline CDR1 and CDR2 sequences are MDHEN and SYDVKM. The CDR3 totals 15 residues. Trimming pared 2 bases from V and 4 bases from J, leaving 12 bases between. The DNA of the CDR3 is TGTGCCAGCAGTTTACCCATAACAGGGAATCAGCCCCAGCATTTT. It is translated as CASSLPITGNQPQHF.

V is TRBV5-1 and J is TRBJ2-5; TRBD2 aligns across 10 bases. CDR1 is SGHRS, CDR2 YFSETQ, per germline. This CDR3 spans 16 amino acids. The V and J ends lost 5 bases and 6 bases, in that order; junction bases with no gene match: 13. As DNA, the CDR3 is TGCGCCAGCAGTTCGGGTGAGCGGGAGGGCCGTCAGACCCAGTACTTC. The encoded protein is CASSSGEREGRQTQYF.

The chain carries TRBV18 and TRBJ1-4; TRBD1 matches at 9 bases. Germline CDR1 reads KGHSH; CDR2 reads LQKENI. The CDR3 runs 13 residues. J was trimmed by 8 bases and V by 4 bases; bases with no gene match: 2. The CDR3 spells CASSRDREEKLFF. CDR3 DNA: TGTGCCAGCTCACGGGACAGGGAGGAAAAACTGTTTTTT.

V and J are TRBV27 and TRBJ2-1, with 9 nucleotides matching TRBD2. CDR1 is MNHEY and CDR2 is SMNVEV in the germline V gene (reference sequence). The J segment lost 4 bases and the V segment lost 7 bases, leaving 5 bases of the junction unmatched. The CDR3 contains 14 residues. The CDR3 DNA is TGTGCCAGCAAACTAGCGGGCCGTTACAATGAGCAGTTCTTC. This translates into CASKLAGRYNEQFF.

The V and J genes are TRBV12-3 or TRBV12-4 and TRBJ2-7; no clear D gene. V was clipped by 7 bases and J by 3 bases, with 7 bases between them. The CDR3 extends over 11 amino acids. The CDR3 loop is CASTEYYEQYF. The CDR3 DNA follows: TGTGCCAGCACGGAGTACTACGAGCAGTACTTC.

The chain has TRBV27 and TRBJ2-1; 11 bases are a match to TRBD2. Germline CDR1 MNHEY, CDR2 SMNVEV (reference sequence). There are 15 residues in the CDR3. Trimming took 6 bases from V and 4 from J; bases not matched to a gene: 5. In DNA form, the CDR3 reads TGTGCCAGCAGACTAGCGGGAGTGGGATACAATGAGCAGTTCTTC. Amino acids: CASRLAGVGYNEQFF.

The CDR3 DNA reads as TGTGCCAGCAGGCCCGGACTAGCGGGAGGGACCGGGGAGCTGTTTTTT. As protein: CASRPGLAGGTGELFF. This chain joins TRBV7-9 and TRBJ2-2; TRBD2 matches 15 bases. From germline, CDR1 is SEHNR and CDR2 FQNEAQ (reference sequence). The CDR3 is 16 amino acids. With 6 bases clipped from V and 5 bases from J, the junction kept 4 bases outside the gene matches.

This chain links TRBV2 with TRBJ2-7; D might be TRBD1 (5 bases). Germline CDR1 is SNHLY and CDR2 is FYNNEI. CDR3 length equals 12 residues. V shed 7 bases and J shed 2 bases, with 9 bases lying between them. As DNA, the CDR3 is TGTGCCAGCAAGGTGGGGCCCTACGAGCAGTACTTC. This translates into CASKVGPYEQYF.